This record looks at one T cell receptor (beta chain) sequence and its context. This entry comes from a study of radiotherapy plus CTLA-4 blockade in lung cancer. In the study overall: There were objective responses in roughly 18% of patients, and roughly 32% had disease control.

Repertoires were generated with immunoSEQ multiplex PCR, while TCRdb's copy carries only in-frame clones and drops some. The repertoire holds tens of thousands of clones, with approximately 84% as singletons. The germline gives CDR1 GTSNPN, CDR2 SVGIG (reference sequence). CDR3 length: 13 residues. V shed 3 bases and J shed 4 bases, with 11 bases lying between them. Each patient with chemo-refractory metastatic non-small-cell lung cancer was treated with focal radiation plus CTLA-4 blockade using ipilimumab. This chain connects TRBV30 to TRBJ2-3; no clear D gene. The TCR was taken from a human donor with non-small cell lung cancer who had stable disease on radiotherapy plus ipilimumab. The specimen comprised peripheral blood, sampled from a patient treated with radiotherapy plus ipilimumab. For the CDR3, the DNA is TGTGCCTGGAGGTACGCTAGGGCAGATACGCAGTATTTT. It yields the protein CAWRYARADTQYF.